This TCR beta chain was identified during a study of a mutant IDH1 vaccine in newly diagnosed glioma. Across the study: First vaccine doses came 4-6 weeks after radiotherapy alone, or with temozolomide cycles.

The length of the CDR3 is 14 residues. In germline, CDR1 is SGHRS, CDR2 YFSETQ. With 3 bases clipped from V and 9 bases from J, the junction kept 7 bases outside the gene matches. Time point of the sample: week 23, last vaccination. Topical imiquimod accompanied each vaccine dose, which consisted of 300 ug of mutant IDH1 20-mer peptide. Regarding this clone: The antigen remains undetermined.

General study results and limits: Vaccination induced immune responses in about 93% of patients.

The data were produced by immunoSEQ multiplex PCR, yet TCRdb's version contains in-frame clones alone and is incomplete. The table has 9,500 to 11,000 clones, about 87% seen once. This TCR derives from a woman aged 40 to 50 with glioma. Some clones in this sample may be carry-over from other donors' samples. Sequencing was performed on PBMCs, taken from a glioma patient whose treatment included an IDH1 peptide vaccine. The J gene is TRBJ1-5, the V gene TRBV5-1; 9 bases map to TRBD1. CDR3 bases: TGCGCCAGCAGCTCGGGGACAGGGCCTTCGCCCCAGCATTTT. This translates into CASSSGTGPSPQHF.